A selection of T cell receptor beta chains follows, all from one sample in a study of T cell repertoires in cytomegalovirus infection. These receptors are not linked to any known antigen. MiXCR, applied by TCRdb to the reads, yields one record per CDR3 protein. This table has about 52,000 distinct CDR3 sequences, around 20% appearing once. The material sequenced was CD8+ T cells from cultured PBMCs, taken from culture after CMV antigen stimulation. Receptor source: a human donor in good health (CMV status not recorded). Some clones in this sample may be carry-over from other donors' samples. The conserved cysteine and the conserved F or W are not part of the CDR3 here.

j_gene,v_gene,CDR3aa
TRBJ1-2,TRBV19,ASTLGSEDYGYT
TRBJ2-7,TRBV7-8,ASSFSRQAVTYEQY
TRBJ2-7,TRBV6-1,ASSELSGDDYEQY
TRBJ2-7,TRBV4-3,ASSQDGLAGANSYEQY
TRBJ2-5,TRBV20-1,SAISRAGSPETQY
TRBJ2-2,TRBV7-3,ASSVTSGRFGELF
TRBJ2-3,TRBV9,ASAPSGGPRNTQY
TRBJ2-5,TRBV23-1,ASSRGGQSQETQY
TRBJ2-1,TRBV7-8,ASSLRGGSYNEQF
TRBJ1-1,TRBV7-6,ASSPEVGDTEAF
TRBJ2-1,TRBV7-6,ASSQGTGGGEQF
TRBJ2-5,TRBV19,ASSIQGLIETQY
TRBJ1-1,TRBV6-5,ASSYGRTLGTEAF
TRBJ2-5,TRBV6-5,ASGEGGETQY
TRBJ1-2,TRBV6-1,ASRGKPNYGYT
TRBJ2-3,TRBV29-1,SVELWTGSTDTQY
TRBJ1-5,TRBV12-3/TRBV12-4,ASSGGKLQPQH
TRBJ2-1,TRBV27,ASSLSLASEQF
TRBJ2-1,TRBV7-6,ASSLTNEQF
TRBJ1-1,TRBV7-9,ASNTGNTEAF
TRBJ1-5,TRBV6-6,ASSYGSNSNQPQH
TRBJ2-7,TRBV7-2,ASSLGQGRGSYEQY
TRBJ2-1,TRBV7-2,ASSLLRPMDEQF
TRBJ2-3,TRBV7-9,ASSPAGTSGKDTQY
TRBJ1-2,TRBV7-9,ASSLARDRINYGYT
TRBJ1-2,TRBV10-3,AIRAARNDVIGYT
TRBJ2-7,TRBV11-2,ASSLKPGTVPYEQY
TRBJ1-1,TRBV27,ASRAVTGGTEAF
TRBJ2-1,TRBV10-3,AISDGVSYNEQF
TRBJ1-4,TRBV27,ASGKGGYVNEKLF
TRBJ2-1,TRBV6-2/TRBV6-3,ASSYSGTYNEQF
TRBJ2-1,TRBV2,ASSGGSYNEQF
TRBJ2-5,TRBV19,ASSPFPRQGNLGETQY
TRBJ1-3,TRBV19,ASSERGFSGNTIY
TRBJ2-1,TRBV4-1,ASSQDRDRSIYNEQF
TRBJ1-2,TRBV7-2,ASSLAEYGDREGYT
TRBJ1-2,TRBV6-2/TRBV6-3,ASSLDWTGGYGYT
TRBJ2-7,TRBV6-2/TRBV6-3,ASRYRQGSNPVGQY
TRBJ2-7,TRBV7-2,ASSLGLAGRYEQY
TRBJ2-2,TRBV27,ASRPGVGAGIFTGELF
TRBJ1-1,TRBV27,ASSLLPLQGTEAF
TRBJ2-1,TRBV6-2/TRBV6-3,ASDSGRQTYNEQF
TRBJ2-7,TRBV27,ASSTRTPGGHEQY
TRBJ2-3,TRBV7-8,ASSLGGPRSTDTQY
TRBJ2-7,TRBV12-3/TRBV12-4,ASSLRGQILEQY
TRBJ1-1,TRBV4-1,ASSQGQKEAF
TRBJ1-2,TRBV7-2,ASSSSGFYGYT
TRBJ2-2,TRBV7-8,ASSLAGVSGELF
TRBJ2-1,TRBV7-6,ASSPIDRLAGLSSYNEQF
TRBJ2-7,TRBV7-2,ASSLTQGTYEQY
TRBJ1-2,TRBV7-2,ASSWSAADYGYT
TRBJ1-4,TRBV7-8,ASSSGSNEKLF
TRBJ2-3,TRBV12-5,ASGLDRVGDTQY
TRBJ2-1,TRBV7-8,ASIGWEATYNEQF
TRBJ2-4,TRBV6-5,ASSYVAGSKNRQY
TRBJ1-2,TRBV7-2,ASSPTGGGYGYT
TRBJ2-5,TRBV19,ASSASGSLQETQY